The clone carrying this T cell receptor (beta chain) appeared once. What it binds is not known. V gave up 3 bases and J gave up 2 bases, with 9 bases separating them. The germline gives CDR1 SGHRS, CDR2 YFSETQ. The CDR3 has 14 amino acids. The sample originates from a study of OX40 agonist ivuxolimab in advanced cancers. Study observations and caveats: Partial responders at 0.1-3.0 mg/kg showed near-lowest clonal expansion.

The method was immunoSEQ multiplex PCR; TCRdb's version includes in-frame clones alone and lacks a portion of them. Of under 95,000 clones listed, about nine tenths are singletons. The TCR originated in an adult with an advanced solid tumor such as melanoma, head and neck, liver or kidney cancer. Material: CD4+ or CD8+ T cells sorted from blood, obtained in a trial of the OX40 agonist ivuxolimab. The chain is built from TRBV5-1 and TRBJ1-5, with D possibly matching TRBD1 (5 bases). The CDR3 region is CASSWGGGNQPQHF. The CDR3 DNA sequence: TGCGCCAGCAGCTGGGGCGGGGGCAATCAGCCCCAGCATTTT. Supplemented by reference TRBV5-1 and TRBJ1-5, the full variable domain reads KAGVTQTPRYLIKTRGQQVTLSCSPISGHRSVSWYQQTPGQGLQFLFEYFSETQRNKGNFPGRFSGRQFSNSRSEMNVSTLELGDSALYLCASSWGGGNQPQHFGDGTRLSIL.